This T cell receptor (beta chain) was identified during a study of a mutant IDH1 vaccine in newly diagnosed glioma. On the study more broadly: Vaccinations, eight in total, occurred in weeks 1, 3, 5, 7, 11, 15, 19, 23.

V lost 0 bases to trimming and J lost 1 base, with 10 bases between them. The germline CDR1 and CDR2 sequences are SGHRS and YFSETQ. The CDR3 consists of 16 residues. In the case of this clone: Its antigen is undetermined.

The assay was immunoSEQ multiplex PCR, and TCRdb's table has in-frame clones only and misses some. This table has under 45,000 clones, about 81% appearing once. Time point of the sample: week 23, last vaccination. Vaccination used 300 ug of mutant IDH1 20-mer peptide per dose, with topical imiquimod. There were new WHO grade 3 or 4 astrocytomas in the donors, and these were IDH1-mutant and ATRX-lost. This clonotype originated in a woman aged 18-29 years with glioma. Some clones in this sample may be carry-over from other donors' samples. The source material was PBMCs, sampled from a glioma patient whose treatment included an IDH1 peptide vaccine. The chain is built from TRBV5-1 and TRBJ1-4, with D possibly TRBD1 on 6 matching bases. CDR3 DNA sequence: TGCGCCAGCAGCTTGGAAGGGGGGCTAACTAATGAAAAACTGTTTTTT. It specifies CASSLEGGLTNEKLFF.